Following are 21 T cell receptor beta chains from one sample sequenced in a study of spatial heterogeneity in lung cancer. General study points: Counts of expanded intratumoral alpha and beta TCRs tracked tumor mutation counts.

Which antigens these TCRs recognize remains unknown. From the 5' RACE reads, TCRdb called clonotypes with MiXCR, one entry per CDR3 protein. The sample lists thousands of distinct CDR3 sequences; about a sixth were seen once. Time point: sample taken at primary tumor resection. Sequences were derived from lung tumor tissue, sampled at surgery. The receptors come from a male donor with early-stage non-small cell lung cancer.

This clonotype was counted between two and nine times. This sequence joins TRBV13 and TRBJ2-7; 10 bases are shared with TRBD1. With V trimmed by 4 bases and J by 7 bases, 10 bases remained unmatched. The CDR3 runs to 15 residues. Germline CDR1 and CDR2: PRHDT and FYEKMQ (reference sequence). Written as DNA, the CDR3 is TGTGCCAGCAGCTCCTCCGGGACAGGGGAGTGGGAGCAGTACTTC. Its protein is CASSSSGTGEWEQYF.

This clonotype has a count of ten or more. The V and J genes are TRBV4-1 and TRBJ2-1; 12 nucleotides match TRBD2. CDR1 and CDR2 from the germline V gene are MGHRA and YSYEKL. Trimming cost V 1 base and J 4 bases; bases outside gene matches: 5. The CDR3 has 17 amino acids. This CDR3 reads CASSQVGTSGRYNEQFF. For the CDR3, the DNA is TGCGCCAGCAGCCAAGTTGGCACTAGCGGGAGGTACAATGAGCAGTTCTTC.

The gene calls are TRBV2 and TRBJ2-3; TRBD2 aligns across 8 bases. The junction had 7 bases not matched to a gene; V was cut back by 6 bases and J by 8 bases. There are 13 residues in the CDR3. Germline loops: CDR1 SNHLY, CDR2 FYNNEI. As DNA, the CDR3 is TGTGCCAGCAGGACGGGAGGGAGGAGTACGCAGTATTTT. This gives the protein CASRTGGRSTQYF.

CDR3 amino acids: CASSLGISETQYF. CDR3 DNA: TGTGCCAGCAGCTTGGGTATCTCGGAGACCCAGTACTTC. V gene TRBV11-2 combines with J gene TRBJ2-5; D uncertain. The CDR3 consists of 13 residues. Looked up from germline, CDR1 is SGHAT and CDR2 is FQNNGV. V lost 3 bases to trimming and J lost 5 bases, with 10 bases between them.

This chain uses TRBV3-1 with TRBJ2-7; D unclear. Germline CDR1 LGHDT, CDR2 YNNKEL (reference sequence). Trimming took off 2 bases at V and 6 bases at J, with 8 bases between the two ends. There are 12 residues in the CDR3. In nucleotides, the CDR3 is TGTGCCAGCAGCCAACAACTGGCCGAGCAGTACTTC. Translating gives CASSQQLAEQYF.

This clonotype was counted a few times. The rearrangement links TRBV5-4 to TRBJ2-1; 8 positions match TRBD2. The CDR3 consists of 13 residues. CDR1 and CDR2 (germline): SGHNT, YYREEE (reference sequence). J lost 1 base, V lost 9 bases, and 3 bases had no gene match. The CDR3 sequence is CAMTSVSYNEQFF. DNA for the CDR3: TGTGCCATGACTAGCGTTTCCTACAATGAGCAGTTCTTC.

At least ten counts were recorded for this clonotype. A junction end diverges from the germline sequence, so it may reflect a read error. The rearrangement uses TRBV5-1 and TRBJ2-3; 11 bases match TRBD2. This CDR3 comprises 16 residues. CDR1 is SGHRS and CDR2 is YFSETQ in the germline V gene. CDR3 region: CVSSLNSGGAGDTQYF. The CDR3 DNA follows: TGCGTCAGCAGCTTGAATAGCGGGGGGGCTGGAGATACGCAGTATTTT.

This clonotype was seen more than once but under ten times. The rearrangement joins TRBV7-2 to TRBJ1-1, with D tentatively TRBD1 (5 bases). CDR1 is SGHTA, CDR2 FQGNSA, per germline. The germline V and J ends were trimmed by 7 bases and 2 bases, with 14 bases remaining between them. This CDR3 is built from 14 residues. Here the CDR3 reads CASTRVGGNTEAFF. In DNA form, the CDR3 reads TGTGCCAGCACCCGCGTGGGGGGAAACACTGAAGCTTTCTTT.

The chain carries TRBV6-5 and TRBJ2-7; D gene uncertain. This CDR3 contains 11 residues. Germline CDR1 and CDR2: MNHEY and SVGAGI. Deletions cut 6 bases from V and 9 bases from J, with 12 bases between. CDR3 sequence: CASRQIGRQYF. In DNA, the CDR3 is TGTGCCAGCAGGCAGATTGGGCGGCAGTACTTC.

This chain uses TRBV15 with TRBJ1-2, with D unresolved. V was clipped by 0 bases and J by 8 bases, with 10 bases between them. The germline V gene encodes CDR1 LNHNV and CDR2 YYDKDF (reference sequence). The CDR3 spans 13 residues. DNA of the CDR3: TGTGCCACCAGCAGAGATCGGGCGGGAGGCTACACCTTC. The encoded protein is CATSRDRAGGYTF.

This clonotype is medium-sized by share. The genes are TRBV2 and TRBJ1-3; the D is unclear. CDR1 SNHLY and CDR2 FYNNEI come from the germline V gene. The CDR3 extends over 16 amino acids. The germline V and J ends were trimmed by 4 bases and 2 bases, with 15 bases remaining between them. CDR3 bases: TGTGCCAGCAGTGTGGGAGGCTTGGCGGCTGGAAACACCATATATTTT. Its translation is CASSVGGLAAGNTIYF.

The CDR3 DNA reads TGTGCCAGCACCCCTGTTTCCGCCAGGGGGCAGTACTTC. This codes for CASTPVSARGQYF. This rearrangement joins TRBV28 to TRBJ2-7; tentatively, D is TRBD1 (6 bases). V was cut by 7 bases and J by 9 bases, with 19 bases left in between. This CDR3 has 13 amino acids. Germline V lookup: CDR1 MDHEN, CDR2 SYDVKM.

By its share, this clonotype is medium-sized. The V and J genes are TRBV7-2 and TRBJ2-6; D is perhaps TRBD1 (6 bases). Per the germline V gene, CDR1 is SGHTA and CDR2 is FQGNSA. This CDR3 is built from 12 residues. Trimming shortened V by 8 bases and J by 5 bases, and 7 bases separated the two germline ends. For the CDR3, the DNA is TGTGCCAGCCGGGACAGGGCCAACGTCCTGACTTTC. This translates into CASRDRANVLTF.

This clonotype was seen ten or more times. The rearrangement uses TRBV5-1 and TRBJ2-2; D is uncertain. This CDR3 spans 14 amino acids. V dropped 4 bases and J dropped 1 base, with 8 bases sitting between them. CDR1 and CDR2 (germline): SGHRS, YFSETQ. The CDR3 sequence is CASSPTLNTGELFF. CDR3 DNA sequence: TGCGCCAGCAGCCCCACGCTGAACACCGGGGAGCTGTTTTTT.

By sample fraction, this clonotype is medium-sized (0.01 to 0.1%). V and J are TRBV5-1 and TRBJ2-1; 11 bases map to TRBD2. J gave up 7 bases and V 1 base, and 4 bases lay outside the gene matches. This CDR3 contains 15 residues. CDR1 and CDR2 from the germline V gene are SGHRS and YFSETQ. CDR3 bases: TGCGCCAGCAGCTTGCTGGCTAGCGGGAGGAATGAGCAGTTCTTC. Encoded protein: CASSLLASGRNEQFF.

This chain connects TRBV28 to TRBJ1-2, with no clear D. The CDR3 is 11 residues long. Germline CDR1 and CDR2: MDHEN and SYDVKM. The V and J ends lost 4 bases and 5 bases respectively, with 5 bases between them. DNA for the CDR3: TGTGCCAGCAGTTCCCGGTATGGCTACACCTTC. Its translation is CASSSRYGYTF.

This clonotype is labeled medium-sized. V gene TRBV4-3 combines with J gene TRBJ2-2; maybe TRBD1 (5 bases). Germline V gives CDR1 LGHNA, CDR2 YSLEER. Between the trimmed V and J ends, which lost 6 bases and 6 bases, there was a span of 14 bases. This CDR3 is built from 14 residues. The CDR3 here is CASRPDTFPGELFF. In DNA form, the CDR3 reads TGCGCCAGCAGACCGGACACTTTCCCCGGGGAGCTGTTTTTT.

This clonotype was observed a few times. The chain recombines TRBV27 with TRBJ2-3; 9 nucleotides agree with TRBD2. Trimming cost V 5 bases and J 9 bases; bases outside gene matches: 9. CDR1 is MNHEY and CDR2 is SMNVEV in the germline V gene (reference sequence). This CDR3 region has 14 residues. This chain's CDR3 is CASSRAGGQITQYF. DNA for the CDR3: TGTGCCAGCAGTCGGGCGGGGGGGCAAATAACGCAGTATTTT.

This clonotype is categorized as medium-sized. J is TRBJ2-1 and V is TRBV28; unclear D gene. The CDR3 has 14 residues. CDR1 is MDHEN, CDR2 SYDVKM, per germline. V was trimmed by 6 bases and J by 7 bases, leaving 16 bases between them. The CDR3 spells CASSLSFPLNEQFF. CDR3 nucleotides: TGTGCCAGCAGCCTCTCCTTCCCGTTGAATGAGCAGTTCTTC.

In its sample, this clonotype was seen many times. V and J are TRBV10-3 and TRBJ2-1; TRBD1 matches 7 bases. Germline V CDR1 and CDR2: ENHRY, SYGVKD. The trim removed 7 bases at V and 7 bases at J, leaving 7 bases unmatched. The CDR3 has 13 amino acids. For the CDR3, the DNA is TGTGCCATCAAGGGCAGGGGGACGAATGAGCAGTTCTTC. This sequence encodes CAIKGRGTNEQFF.

This clonotype is labeled medium-sized. The J gene is TRBJ1-1, the V gene TRBV18; D is undetermined. Germline values: CDR1 KGHSH, CDR2 LQKENI. V gave up 6 bases and J gave up 0 bases, with 11 bases separating them. The CDR3 sequence is 14 residues long. The CDR3 DNA reads as TGTGCCAGCTCCTTGGGCCTCATGAACACTGAAGCTTTCTTT. It yields the protein CASSLGLMNTEAFF.